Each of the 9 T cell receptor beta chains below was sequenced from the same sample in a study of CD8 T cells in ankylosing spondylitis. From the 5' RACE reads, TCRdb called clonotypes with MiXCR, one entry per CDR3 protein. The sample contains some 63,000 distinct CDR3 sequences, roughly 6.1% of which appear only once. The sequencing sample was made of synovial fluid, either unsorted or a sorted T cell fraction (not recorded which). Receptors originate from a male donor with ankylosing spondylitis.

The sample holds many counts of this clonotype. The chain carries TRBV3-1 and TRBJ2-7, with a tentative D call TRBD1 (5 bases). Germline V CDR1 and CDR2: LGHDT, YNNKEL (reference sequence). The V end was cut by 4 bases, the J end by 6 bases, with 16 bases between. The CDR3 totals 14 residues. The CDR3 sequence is CASSRQFNPPEQYF. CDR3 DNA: TGTGCCAGCAGCCGACAGTTCAACCCCCCCGAGCAGTACTTC.

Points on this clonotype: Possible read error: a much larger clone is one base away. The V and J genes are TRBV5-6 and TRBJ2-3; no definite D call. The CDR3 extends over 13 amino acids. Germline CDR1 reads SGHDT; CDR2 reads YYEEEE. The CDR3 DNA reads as TGTACCAGCAGCTTAAAGGGTCCAGATACGCAGTATTTT. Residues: CTSSLKGPDTQYF.

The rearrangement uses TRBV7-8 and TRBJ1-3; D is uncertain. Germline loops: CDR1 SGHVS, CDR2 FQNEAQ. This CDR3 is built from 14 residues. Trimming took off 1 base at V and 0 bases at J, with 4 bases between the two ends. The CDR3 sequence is CASSLVLSGNTIYF. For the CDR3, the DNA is TGTGCCAGCAGCTTAGTTCTCTCTGGAAACACCATATATTTT.

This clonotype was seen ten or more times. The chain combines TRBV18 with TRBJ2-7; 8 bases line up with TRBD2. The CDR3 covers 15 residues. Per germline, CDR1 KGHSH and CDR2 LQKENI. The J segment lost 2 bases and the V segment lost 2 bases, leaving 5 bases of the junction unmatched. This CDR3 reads CASSPAAGGAYEQYF. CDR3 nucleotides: TGTGCCAGCTCACCAGCTGCCGGGGGGGCCTACGAGCAGTACTTC.

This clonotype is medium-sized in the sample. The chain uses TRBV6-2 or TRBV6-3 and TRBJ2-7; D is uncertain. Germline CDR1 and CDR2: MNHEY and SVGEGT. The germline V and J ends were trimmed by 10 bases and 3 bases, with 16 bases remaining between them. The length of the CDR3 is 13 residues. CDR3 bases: TGTGCCACCGACGGGCCACTACGCTACGAGCAGTACTTC. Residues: CATDGPLRYEQYF.

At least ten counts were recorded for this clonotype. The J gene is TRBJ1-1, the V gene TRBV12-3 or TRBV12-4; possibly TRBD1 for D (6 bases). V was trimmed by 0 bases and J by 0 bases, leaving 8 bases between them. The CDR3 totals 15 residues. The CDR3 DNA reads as TGTGCCAGCAGTTTAGCGACAGGCATGAACACTGAAGCTTTCTTT. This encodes CASSLATGMNTEAFF.

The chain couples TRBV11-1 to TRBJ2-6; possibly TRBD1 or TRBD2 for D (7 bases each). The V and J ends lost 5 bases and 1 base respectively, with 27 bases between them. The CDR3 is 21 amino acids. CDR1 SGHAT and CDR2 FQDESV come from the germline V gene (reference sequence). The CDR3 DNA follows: TGTGCCAGCAGCCCCACCCGCCTAGGGGGAGGGGGCGTTTCTGGGGCCAACGTCCTGACTTTC. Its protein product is CASSPTRLGGGGVSGANVLTF.

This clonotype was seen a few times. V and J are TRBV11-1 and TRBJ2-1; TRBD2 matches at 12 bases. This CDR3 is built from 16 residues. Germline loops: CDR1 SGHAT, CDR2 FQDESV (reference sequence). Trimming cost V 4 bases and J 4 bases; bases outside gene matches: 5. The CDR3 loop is CASSSPGTSGYNEQFF. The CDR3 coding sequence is TGTGCCAGCAGCTCCCCCGGGACTAGCGGGTACAATGAGCAGTTCTTC.

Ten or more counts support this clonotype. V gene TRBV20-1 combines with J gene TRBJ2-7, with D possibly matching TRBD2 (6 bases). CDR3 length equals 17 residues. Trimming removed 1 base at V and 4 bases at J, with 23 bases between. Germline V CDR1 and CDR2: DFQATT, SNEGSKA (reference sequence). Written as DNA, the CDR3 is TGCAGTGCTAGAGCTGGTGGGGGAAGACTAGGTTTGTACGAGCAGTACTTC. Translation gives CSARAGGGRLGLYEQYF.